This T cell receptor beta chain stems from a study of blood T cell repertoires in COVID-19. Study context: Collection of acute and convalescent COVID-19 samples took place in the United States, Italy and Spain.

Sequenced by immunoSEQ multiplex PCR; TCRdb stores in-frame clones only, minus some. Among around 120,000 clones listed, roughly 87% were seen once. The CDR3 is made up of 15 amino acids. V lost 4 bases to trimming and J lost 2 bases; unmatched junction nucleotides: 6. Per germline, CDR1 SGHTS and CDR2 YDEGEE. The rearrangement uses TRBV5-8 and TRBJ2-7; the match to TRBD1 covers 10 bases. The sample was peripheral blood. The TCR comes from a human donor in a cohort sampled during active COVID-19. The chain's CDR3 is CASSPWGQGPYEQYF. The CDR3, as DNA: TGTGCCAGCAGCCCATGGGGACAGGGGCCCTACGAGCAGTACTTC.